This entry concerns a single TCR beta chain. Antigen unknown. Trimming removed 8 bases from V and 1 base from J, with 14 bases in between. CDR3 size: 14 residues. Germline CDR1 is MNHEY and CDR2 is SVGAGI. The data stem from a study of CD8 T cell repertoires and HIV-1 epitope variants. As for the study in general: Enriched T cells were co-cultured with equal numbers of autologous T cell-negative antigen-presenting cells. An uncultured baseline aliquot held 1M T cells.

Sequenced by immunoSEQ multiplex PCR; TCRdb stores in-frame clones only, minus some. This repertoire shows some 6,500 clones, around 68% found once; its top ten account for about 45%. The origin of this receptor is a male donor with HIV. Source material: cultured CD8+ T cells derived from PBMCs. The V call is TRBV6-5, the J call TRBJ1-2, with D possibly being TRBD1 (6 bases). The CDR3 spells CASGGRRSNYGYTF. For the CDR3, the DNA is TGTGCCAGCGGGGGCAGACGGAGTAACTATGGCTACACCTTC.